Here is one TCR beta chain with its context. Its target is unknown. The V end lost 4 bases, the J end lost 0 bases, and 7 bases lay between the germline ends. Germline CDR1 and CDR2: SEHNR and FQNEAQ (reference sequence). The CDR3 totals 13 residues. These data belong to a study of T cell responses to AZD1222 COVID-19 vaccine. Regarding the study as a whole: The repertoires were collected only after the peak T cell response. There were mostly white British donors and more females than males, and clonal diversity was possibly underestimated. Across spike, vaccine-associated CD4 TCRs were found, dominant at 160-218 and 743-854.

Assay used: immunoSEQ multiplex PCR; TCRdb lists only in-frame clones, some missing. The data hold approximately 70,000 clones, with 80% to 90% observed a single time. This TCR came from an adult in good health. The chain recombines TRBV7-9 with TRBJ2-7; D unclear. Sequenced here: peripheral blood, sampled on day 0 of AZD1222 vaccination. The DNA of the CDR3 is TGTGCCAGCAGCTCCGCCGGCTCCTACGAGCAGTACTTC. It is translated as CASSSAGSYEQYF.